The 9 T cell receptor beta chains presented below share a single source sample, sequenced in a study of T cells after yellow fever vaccination. TCRdb analysed the 5' RACE reads with MiXCR anew, one entry per CDR3 protein. The table has about 330,000 distinct CDR3 sequences, about 7.8% seen once. The sequenced sample was PBMCs, obtained roughly 46 days after the first yellow fever vaccination. These receptors originate from a man aged 18 to 29 who received the YFV17D yellow fever vaccine.

This clonotype showed up many times. This rearrangement joins TRBV14 to TRBJ1-1; 8 nucleotides agree with TRBD1. This CDR3 is 16 amino acids long. Germline CDR1 and CDR2: SGHDN and FVKESK. The V and J ends lost 6 bases and 1 base, in that order; junction bases with no gene match: 10. Here the CDR3 reads CASSPFLDRANTEAFF. As DNA, the CDR3 is TGTGCCAGCAGTCCTTTTTTGGACAGGGCGAACACTGAAGCTTTCTTT.

This clonotype turned up a few times. The gene calls are TRBV7-8 and TRBJ1-2; 12 nucleotides agree with TRBD1. The V segment lost 4 bases and the J segment 5 bases; nucleotides outside the gene matches: 11. Germline lookup yields CDR1 SGHVS and CDR2 FQNEAQ. The CDR3 length is 17 residues. CDR3 DNA: TGTGCCAGCAGCTACGGGACAGGGGGCGCATTGTTGTATGGCTACACCTTC. This encodes CASSYGTGGALLYGYTF.

V is TRBV7-6 and J is TRBJ1-1; D uncertain. Trimming pared 0 bases from V and 4 bases from J, leaving 9 bases between. The germline gives CDR1 SGHVS, CDR2 FNYEAQ. This CDR3 has 14 residues. CDR3 bases: TGTGCCAGCAGCTTAGCGCCCGTGATCACTGAAGCTTTCTTT. Its translation: CASSLAPVITEAFF.

The rearrangement uses TRBV5-1 and TRBJ1-5; tentative D call: TRBD1 (6 bases). The V gene lost 9 bases and the J gene lost 5 bases, with 12 bases spanning the gap. The CDR3 has 12 amino acids. CDR1 and CDR2 from the germline V gene are SGHRS and YFSETQ. The CDR3 DNA reads as TGCGCCAAGGGGGAGGGACATCAGCCCCAGCATTTT. Residues: CAKGEGHQPQHF.

A few counts support this clonotype. CDR3 sequence: CASSLAGGGPALYNEQFF. CDR3 DNA sequence: TGCGCCAGCAGCTTGGCAGGAGGGGGCCCCGCCCTCTACAATGAGCAGTTCTTC. The gene calls are TRBV5-1 and TRBJ2-1; D may be TRBD1 (7 bases). This CDR3 contains 18 residues. With 0 bases removed from V and 3 bases from J, the gap between germline ends came to 19 bases. Germline assignment: CDR1 SGHRS and CDR2 YFSETQ.

The CDR3 nucleotides are TGCAGTGCTAGGGGGGAATACTCTGGGGCCAACGTCCTGACTTTC. Its protein is CSARGEYSGANVLTF. This sequence joins TRBV20-1 and TRBJ2-6; D could derive from TRBD1 or TRBD2 (5 bases each). This CDR3 spans 15 amino acids. Germline CDR1 is DFQATT and CDR2 is SNEGSKA (reference sequence). Trimming took 3 bases from V and 0 from J, leaving 9 bases between them.

V is TRBV29-1 and J is TRBJ2-7; 10 positions match TRBD1. CDR1 and CDR2 from the germline V gene are SQVTM and ANQGSEA. The CDR3 loop spans 13 amino acids. The trim removed 3 bases at V and 3 bases at J, leaving 2 bases unmatched. CDR3 DNA sequence: TGCAGCGTTGATGGGACAGGGGACTACGAGCAGTACTTC. This sequence encodes CSVDGTGDYEQYF.

This clonotype was picked up a small number of times. The V and J genes are TRBV7-8 and TRBJ2-1; TRBD2 matches at 13 bases. The CDR3 has 16 amino acids. CDR1 and CDR2 (germline): SGHVS, FQNEAQ. V trimming: 5 bases; J trimming: 6 bases; junction bases outside the gene matches: 7. The CDR3 spells CASSTTGTSGVNEQFF. CDR3 DNA: TGTGCCAGCAGCACGACCGGGACTAGCGGGGTCAATGAGCAGTTCTTC.

This clonotype was counted between two and nine times. The V call is TRBV18, the J call TRBJ2-5; 8 nucleotides align to TRBD1. Looked up from germline, CDR1 is KGHSH and CDR2 is LQKENI. V shed 6 bases and J 0 bases; nucleotides not matched to a gene: 15. This CDR3 spans 18 amino acids. CDR3 loop: CASSLNRGSTIHQETQYF. The CDR3 DNA reads as TGTGCCAGCTCCCTAAACAGGGGGTCTACAATACACCAAGAGACCCAGTACTTC.